The 11 T cell receptor beta chains in this list originate from one sample, sequenced in a study of cytomegalovirus exposure and HLA in healthy donors. PCR used 60 Vbeta primers and 13 Jbeta primers. Some clones are missing from TCRdb's copy, which holds only in-frame ones; the method was immunoSEQ multiplex PCR. The table shows more than 95,000 clones, with roughly a tenth occurring only once. Sequenced material: PBMCs. The receptors were sampled from a man aged 40-55 years in good health and CMV-seropositive.

V and J are TRBV7-9 and TRBJ2-3; TRBD2 matches at 12 bases. J lost 4 bases, V lost 0 bases, and 11 bases had no gene match. CDR3 size: 19 residues. Germline V gene sequence: CDR1 SEHNR, CDR2 FQNEAQ (reference sequence). CDR3 in DNA: TGTGCCAGCAGCTTAGCCGTGACTCTAGCGGGAGGGTTGGCAGATACGCAGTATTTT. Translated, it gives CASSLAVTLAGGLADTQYF.

This clone occurred a few times. This chain joins TRBV5-1 and TRBJ1-1; D possibly corresponds to TRBD1 (5 bases). The CDR3 is 15 amino acids. V lost 0 bases and J lost 0, with 9 bases in between. The germline V gene has CDR1 SGHRS and CDR2 YFSETQ. This CDR3 is CASSLGQGLNTEAFF. The CDR3 DNA sequence: TGCGCCAGCAGCTTGGGGCAGGGATTGAACACTGAAGCTTTCTTT.

This clone appeared a few times. The chain uses TRBV7-8 and TRBJ2-7; 7 bases match TRBD1. Germline V gives CDR1 SGHVS, CDR2 FQNEAQ. V was clipped by 1 base and J by 4 bases; unmatched bases: 4. This CDR3 has 14 residues. In DNA, the CDR3 is TGTGCCAGCAGCTTAGGGGGGACAGTTTACGAGCAGTACTTC. Amino acids: CASSLGGTVYEQYF.

Only a few counts were recorded for this clone. The V and J genes are TRBV9 and TRBJ2-7; 8 nucleotides align to TRBD1. In germline, CDR1 is SGDLS, CDR2 YYNGEE. The CDR3 consists of 16 residues. With V trimmed by 4 bases and J by 0 bases, 9 bases remained unmatched. The CDR3 loop is CASSTGTGLSSYEQYF. The CDR3 nucleotides read TGTGCCAGCAGCACCGGGACAGGCCTGAGCTCCTACGAGCAGTACTTC.

The chain couples TRBV11-3 to TRBJ2-6, with D possibly TRBD2 on 6 matching bases. V lost 4 bases and J lost 2, with 12 bases in between. This CDR3 has 16 residues. Germline CDR1 is SGHNT and CDR2 is YENEEA. The CDR3 nucleotides are TGTGCCAGCAGCTCCGGGGGTTCGGCTGGGGCCAACGTCCTGACTTTC. Protein sequence: CASSSGGSAGANVLTF.

The genes are TRBV6-6 and TRBJ2-3, with TRBD2 identical over 14 bases. Germline loops: CDR1 MNHNY, CDR2 SVGAGI (reference sequence). Trimming took 5 bases from V and 4 from J; bases not matched to a gene: 2. This CDR3 is built from 15 residues. CDR3 DNA sequence: TGTGCCAGCAGTGGACTAGCGGGGGGCTCAGATACGCAGTATTTT. Translated: CASSGLAGGSDTQYF.

This chain connects TRBV4-1 to TRBJ2-5; D is uncertain. The V end lost 4 bases, the J end lost 2 bases, and 8 bases lay between the germline ends. Germline V lookup: CDR1 MGHRA, CDR2 YSYEKL. This CDR3 spans 13 amino acids. For the CDR3, the DNA is TGCGCCAGCAGCCGTTCAGAACAAGAGACCCAGTACTTC. Translating gives CASSRSEQETQYF.

This clone was picked up a small number of times. This chain connects TRBV11-1 to TRBJ1-1; a weak D match, TRBD1 (6 bases). V shed 4 bases and J shed 2 bases, with 8 bases lying between them. The CDR3 totals 13 residues. Germline V gene data show CDR1 as SGHAT and CDR2 as FQDESV (reference sequence). The DNA of the CDR3 is TGTGCCAGCAGCTGGACAGATAACACTGAAGCTTTCTTT. Translated: CASSWTDNTEAFF.

This clone turned up a few times. The chain is built from TRBV5-1 and TRBJ1-4, with D possibly TRBD1 on 5 matching bases. Per the germline V gene, CDR1 is SGHRS and CDR2 is YFSETQ. The CDR3 runs 15 residues. Trimming pared 7 bases from V and 2 bases from J, leaving 15 bases between. The CDR3 nucleotides read TGCGCCAGCTGCCTTACAGGACGGACTAATGAAAAACTGTTTTTT. It encodes CASCLTGRTNEKLFF.

The J gene is TRBJ2-5, the V gene TRBV6-1; 7 nucleotides align to TRBD1. The V segment lost 6 bases and the J segment 10 bases; nucleotides outside the gene matches: 14. The CDR3 sequence is 14 residues long. Germline CDR1 MNHNS, CDR2 SASEGT. The CDR3 protein is CASRKGGIRPLQYF. The CDR3 DNA is TGTGCCAGCAGAAAAGGGGGCATCAGACCCCTCCAGTACTTC.

The V call is TRBV5-8, the J call TRBJ2-1; TRBD2 aligns across 8 bases. Germline loops: CDR1 SGHTS, CDR2 YDEGEE. Trimming cost V 6 bases and J 9 bases; bases outside gene matches: 14. This CDR3 comprises 15 residues. The CDR3 DNA follows: TGTGCCAGCACCCCCCGGGGTAGCGGGGTTACTGAGCAGTTCTTC. Encoded protein: CASTPRGSGVTEQFF.